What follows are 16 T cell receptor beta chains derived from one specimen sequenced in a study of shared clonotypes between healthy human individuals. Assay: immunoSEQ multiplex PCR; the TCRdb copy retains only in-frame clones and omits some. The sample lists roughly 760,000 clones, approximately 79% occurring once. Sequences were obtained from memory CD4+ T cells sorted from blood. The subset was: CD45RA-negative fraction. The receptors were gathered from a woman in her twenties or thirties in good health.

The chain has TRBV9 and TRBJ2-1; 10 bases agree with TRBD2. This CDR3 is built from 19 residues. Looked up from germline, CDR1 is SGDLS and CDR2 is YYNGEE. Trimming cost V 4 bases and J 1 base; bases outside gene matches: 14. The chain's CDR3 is CASSPRPPGLAVSYNEQFF. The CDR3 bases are TGTGCCAGCAGCCCACGCCCTCCAGGACTAGCGGTTTCCTACAATGAGCAGTTCTTC.

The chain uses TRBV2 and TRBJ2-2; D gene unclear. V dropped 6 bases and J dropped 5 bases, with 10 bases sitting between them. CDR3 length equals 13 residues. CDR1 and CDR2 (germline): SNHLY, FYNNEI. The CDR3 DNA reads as TGTGCCAGCAGGCGCGGAACAACCGGGGAGCTGTTTTTT. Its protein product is CASRRGTTGELFF. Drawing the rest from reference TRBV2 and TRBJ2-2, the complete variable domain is EPEVTQTPSHQVTQMGQEVILRCVPISNHLYFYWYRQILGQKVEFLVSFYNNEISEKSEIFDDQFSVERPDGSNFTLKIRSTKLEDSAMYFCASRRGTTGELFFGEGSRLTVL.

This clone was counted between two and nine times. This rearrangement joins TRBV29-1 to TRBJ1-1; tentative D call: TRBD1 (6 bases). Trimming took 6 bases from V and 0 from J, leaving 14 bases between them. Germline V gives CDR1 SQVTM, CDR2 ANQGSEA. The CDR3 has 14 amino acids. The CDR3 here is CSVDPTGMNTEAFF. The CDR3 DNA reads TGCAGCGTCGACCCCACAGGGATGAACACTGAAGCTTTCTTT.

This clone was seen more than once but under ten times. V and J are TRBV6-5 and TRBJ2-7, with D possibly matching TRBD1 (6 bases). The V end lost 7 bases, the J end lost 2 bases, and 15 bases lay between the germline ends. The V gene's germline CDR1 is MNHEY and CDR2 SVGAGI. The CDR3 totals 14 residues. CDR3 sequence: CASTRDTYTYEQYF. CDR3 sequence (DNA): TGTGCCAGCACCCGGGACACTTACACCTACGAGCAGTACTTC.

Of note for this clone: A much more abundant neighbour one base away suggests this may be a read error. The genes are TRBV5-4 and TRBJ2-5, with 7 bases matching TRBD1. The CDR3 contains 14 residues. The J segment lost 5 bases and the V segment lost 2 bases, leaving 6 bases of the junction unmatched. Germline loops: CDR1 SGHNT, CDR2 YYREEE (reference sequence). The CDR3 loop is CASSLEGARETQYF. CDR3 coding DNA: TGTGCCAGCAGCTTAGAGGGGGCGCGGGAGACCCAGTACTTC.

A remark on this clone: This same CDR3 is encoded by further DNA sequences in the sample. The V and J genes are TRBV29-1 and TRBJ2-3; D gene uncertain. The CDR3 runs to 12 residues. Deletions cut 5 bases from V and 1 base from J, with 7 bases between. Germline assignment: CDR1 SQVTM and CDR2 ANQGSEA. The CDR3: CSVLQGTDTQYF. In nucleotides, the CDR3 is TGCAGCGTTCTCCAGGGCACAGATACGCAGTATTTT.

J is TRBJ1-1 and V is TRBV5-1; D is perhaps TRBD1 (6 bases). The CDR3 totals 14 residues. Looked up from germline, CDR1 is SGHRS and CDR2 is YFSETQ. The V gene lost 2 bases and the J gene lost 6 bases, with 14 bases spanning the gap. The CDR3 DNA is TGCGCCAGCAGCTTAAGTACAGGGAGCGCTGAAGCTTTCTTT. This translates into CASSLSTGSAEAFF.

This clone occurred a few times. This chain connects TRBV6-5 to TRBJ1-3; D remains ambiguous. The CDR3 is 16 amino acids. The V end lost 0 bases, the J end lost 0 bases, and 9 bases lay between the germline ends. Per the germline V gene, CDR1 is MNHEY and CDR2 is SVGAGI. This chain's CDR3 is CASSYSAAASGNTIYF. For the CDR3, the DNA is TGTGCCAGCAGTTACTCTGCGGCGGCCTCTGGAAACACCATATATTTT.

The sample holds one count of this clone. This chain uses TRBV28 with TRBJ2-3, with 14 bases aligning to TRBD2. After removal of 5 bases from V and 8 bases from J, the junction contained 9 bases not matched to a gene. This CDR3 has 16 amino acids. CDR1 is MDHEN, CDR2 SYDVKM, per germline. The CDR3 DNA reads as TGTGCCAGCAGTCCCATTGGGACTAGCGGGAGTCTTACGCAGTATTTT. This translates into CASSPIGTSGSLTQYF.

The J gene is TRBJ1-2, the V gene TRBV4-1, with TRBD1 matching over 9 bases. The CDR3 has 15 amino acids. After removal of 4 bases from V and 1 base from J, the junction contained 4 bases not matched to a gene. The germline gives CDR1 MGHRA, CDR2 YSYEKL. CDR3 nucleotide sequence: TGCGCCAGCAGCCCACGGACAGGGGATAACTATGGCTACACCTTC. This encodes CASSPRTGDNYGYTF.

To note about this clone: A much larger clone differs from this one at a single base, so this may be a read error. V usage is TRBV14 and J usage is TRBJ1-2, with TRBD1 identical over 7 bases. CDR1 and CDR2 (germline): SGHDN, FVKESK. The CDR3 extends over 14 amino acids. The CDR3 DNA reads TGTGCCGGCAGCCAAGATCAGGGGGACTATGGCTACACCTTC. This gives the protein CAGSQDQGDYGYTF.

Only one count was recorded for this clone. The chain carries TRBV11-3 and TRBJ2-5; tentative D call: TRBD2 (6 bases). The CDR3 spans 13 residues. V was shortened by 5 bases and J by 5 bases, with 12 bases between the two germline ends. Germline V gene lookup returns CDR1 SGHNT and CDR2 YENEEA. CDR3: CASSPGGGETQYF. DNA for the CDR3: TGTGCCAGCAGCCCGGGTGGAGGGGAGACCCAGTACTTC. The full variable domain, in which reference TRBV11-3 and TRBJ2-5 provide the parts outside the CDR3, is EAGVVQSPRYKIIEKKQPVAFWCNPISGHNTLYWYLQNLGQGPELLIRYENEEAVDDSQLPKDRFSAERLKGVDSTLKIQPAELGDSAVYLCASSPGGGETQYFGPGTRLLVL.

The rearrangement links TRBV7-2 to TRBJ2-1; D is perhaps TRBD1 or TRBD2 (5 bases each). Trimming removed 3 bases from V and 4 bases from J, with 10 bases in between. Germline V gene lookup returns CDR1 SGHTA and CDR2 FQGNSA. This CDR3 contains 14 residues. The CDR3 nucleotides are TGTGCCAGCAGCTTTAGGGACGCATACAATGAGCAGTTCTTC. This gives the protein CASSFRDAYNEQFF.

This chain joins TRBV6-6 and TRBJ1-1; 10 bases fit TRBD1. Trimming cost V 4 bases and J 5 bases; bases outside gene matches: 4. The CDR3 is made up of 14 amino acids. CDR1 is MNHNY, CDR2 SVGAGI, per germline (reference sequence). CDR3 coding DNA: TGTGCCAGCAGTTTGGACAGGGGGGGGACTGAAGCTTTCTTT. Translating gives CASSLDRGGTEAFF.

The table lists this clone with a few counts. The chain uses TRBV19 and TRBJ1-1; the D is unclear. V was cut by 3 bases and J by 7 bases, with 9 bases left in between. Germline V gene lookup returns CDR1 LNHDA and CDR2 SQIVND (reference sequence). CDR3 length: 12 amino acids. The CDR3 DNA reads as TGTGCCAGTAGTATTTCCAACCATGAAGCTTTCTTT. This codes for CASSISNHEAFF.

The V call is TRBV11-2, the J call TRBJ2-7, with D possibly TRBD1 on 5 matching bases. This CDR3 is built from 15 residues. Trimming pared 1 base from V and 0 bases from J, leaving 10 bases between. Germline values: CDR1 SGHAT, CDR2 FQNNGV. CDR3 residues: CASSLAGPGSYEQYF. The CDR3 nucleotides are TGTGCCAGCAGCTTAGCAGGGCCCGGCTCCTACGAGCAGTACTTC.